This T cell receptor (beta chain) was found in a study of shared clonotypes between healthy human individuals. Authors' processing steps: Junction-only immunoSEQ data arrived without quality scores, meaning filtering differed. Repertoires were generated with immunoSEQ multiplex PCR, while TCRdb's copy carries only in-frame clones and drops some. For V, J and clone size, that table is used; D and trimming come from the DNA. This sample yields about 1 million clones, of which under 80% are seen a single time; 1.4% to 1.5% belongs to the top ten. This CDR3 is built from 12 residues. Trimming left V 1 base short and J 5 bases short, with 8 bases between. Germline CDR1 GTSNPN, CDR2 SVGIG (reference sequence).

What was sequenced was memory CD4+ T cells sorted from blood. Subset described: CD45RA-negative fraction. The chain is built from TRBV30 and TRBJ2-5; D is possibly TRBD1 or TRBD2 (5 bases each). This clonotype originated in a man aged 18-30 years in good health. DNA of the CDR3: TGTGCCTGGAGTGGCTGGGGGGAGACCCAGTACTTC. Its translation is CAWSGWGETQYF. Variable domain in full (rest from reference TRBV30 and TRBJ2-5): SQTIHQWPATLVQPVGSPLSLECTVEGTSNPNLYWYRQAAGRGLQLLFYSVGIGQISSEVPQNLSASRPQDRQFILSSKKLLLSDSGFYLCAWSGWGETQYFGPGTRLLVL.